Listed here are 17 T cell receptor beta chains from one sample, sequenced in a study of blood T cell repertoires in COVID-19. The method was immunoSEQ multiplex PCR; TCRdb's version includes in-frame clones alone and lacks a portion of them. The sample gives roughly 330,000 clones, more than 75% of which show up once; around 9.3% is in the top ten. The sample was PBMCs or T cells enriched from blood (not recorded which). These TCRs come from a woman under 30 who had recovered from COVID-19.

V and J are TRBV18 and TRBJ2-5, with 7 positions matching TRBD1. Germline values: CDR1 KGHSH, CDR2 LQKENI. V dropped 1 base and J dropped 1; count of bases not matched to a gene: 3. The length of the CDR3 is 15 residues. CDR3 residues: CASSPQGQSQETQYF. For the CDR3, the DNA is TGTGCCAGCTCACCACAGGGACAGAGCCAAGAGACCCAGTACTTC.

The V call is TRBV5-1, the J call TRBJ1-3; D may be TRBD1 (6 bases). Germline CDR1 and CDR2: SGHRS and YFSETQ. CDR3 length: 15 residues. The germline V and J ends were trimmed by 4 bases and 4 bases, with 15 bases remaining between them. The DNA for the CDR3 is TGCGCCAGCAGCCCCAGGACCGGGACAGGAAACACCATATATTTT. Residues: CASSPRTGTGNTIYF.

The chain links TRBV18 to TRBJ1-3, with D possibly matching TRBD1 (5 bases). The germline V and J ends were trimmed by 5 bases and 2 bases, with 13 bases remaining between them. Germline values: CDR1 KGHSH, CDR2 LQKENI. This CDR3 comprises 15 residues. The CDR3 spells CASSESQGPGNTIYF. DNA of the CDR3: TGTGCCAGCTCAGAAAGTCAGGGCCCTGGAAACACCATATATTTT.

The chain has TRBV18 and TRBJ1-1; unclear D gene. The CDR3 sequence is 13 residues long. V was trimmed by 2 bases and J by 1 base, leaving 5 bases between them. Germline V CDR1 and CDR2: KGHSH, LQKENI. The CDR3 sequence is CASSPEGNTEAFF. The CDR3 DNA is TGTGCCAGCTCACCAGAGGGGAACACTGAAGCTTTCTTT.

CDR3 sequence: CASSYSSGSRSDTQYF. CDR3 nucleotide sequence: TGTGCCAGCAGTTACTCAAGCGGGAGTAGGTCAGATACGCAGTATTTT. The chain carries TRBV6-5 and TRBJ2-3, with 8 nucleotides matching TRBD2. This CDR3 has 16 residues. Germline CDR1 reads MNHEY; CDR2 reads SVGAGI. Unmatched junction bases numbered 6, after V lost 0 bases and J lost 4 bases.

Concerning this clone: Other nucleotide sequences from this sample produce the same CDR3. The CDR3 nucleotides read TGTGCCAGCAGTAGCCCGGGACAGGGGGCGAGCGAGCAGTACTTC. It is translated as CASSSPGQGASEQYF. This sequence joins TRBV28 and TRBJ2-7; the match to TRBD1 covers 12 bases. This CDR3 has 15 residues. CDR1 and CDR2 (germline): MDHEN, SYDVKM. V lost 5 bases to trimming and J lost 6 bases; unmatched junction nucleotides: 8.

The V and J genes are TRBV4-2 and TRBJ1-3, with D unclear. Germline V gives CDR1 LGHNA, CDR2 YNFKEQ. The V end was cut by 1 base, the J end by 3 bases, with 10 bases between. The CDR3 loop spans 15 amino acids. CDR3 region: CASSQGQDLGNTIYF. The CDR3 DNA reads TGTGCCAGCAGCCAAGGGCAAGATCTTGGAAACACCATATATTTT.

The V call is TRBV6-2 or TRBV6-3, the J call TRBJ1-1; a possible D gene is TRBD1 (6 bases). The CDR3 totals 14 residues. V lost 4 bases to trimming and J lost 2 bases, with 11 bases between them. Germline V CDR1 and CDR2: MNHEY, SVGEGT. The CDR3 nucleotides are TGTGCCAGCAGTTCGGCGGACAGCAACACTGAAGCTTTCTTT. Amino acid sequence: CASSSADSNTEAFF.

The V call is TRBV4-1, the J call TRBJ1-2; 8 nucleotides align to TRBD1. J was trimmed by 2 bases and V by 0 bases; bases with no gene match: 8. Germline values: CDR1 MGHRA, CDR2 YSYEKL. The CDR3 covers 17 residues. The CDR3 sequence is CASSQDVGQGANYGYTF. CDR3 nucleotides: TGCGCCAGCAGCCAAGATGTGGGGCAGGGGGCCAACTATGGCTACACCTTC.

This rearrangement joins TRBV7-9 to TRBJ1-3; 7 bases fit TRBD1. CDR3 length: 14 residues. V shed 4 bases, J shed 2 bases, and the junction held 2 bases outside the gene matches. Germline V CDR1 and CDR2: SEHNR, FQNEAQ (reference sequence). The CDR3 nucleotides are TGTGCCAGCAGCTGGGGACAGCCTGGAAACACCATATATTTT. Protein product: CASSWGQPGNTIYF.

The gene calls are TRBV30 and TRBJ2-1, with 7 nucleotides matching TRBD1. Germline assignment: CDR1 GTSNPN and CDR2 SVGIG (reference sequence). The CDR3 totals 15 residues. Trimming cost V 0 bases and J 6 bases; bases outside gene matches: 8. The CDR3: CAWSVNRGALNEQFF. CDR3 nucleotide sequence: TGTGCCTGGAGTGTGAACAGGGGCGCCCTCAATGAGCAGTTCTTC.

This clone was detected once. The chain recombines TRBV19 with TRBJ1-1, with 9 nucleotides matching TRBD1. With 3 bases clipped from V and 7 bases from J, the junction kept 9 bases outside the gene matches. CDR3 length equals 15 residues. Germline-derived CDR1 and CDR2 are LNHDA and SQIVND (reference sequence). CDR3 nucleotide sequence: TGTGCCAGTAGTATCCGGGGGACAGGGTGGAATGAAGCTTTCTTT. Protein: CASSIRGTGWNEAFF.

The V and J genes are TRBV19 and TRBJ2-3, with D possibly TRBD2 on 6 matching bases. CDR1 LNHDA and CDR2 SQIVND come from the germline V gene (reference sequence). The CDR3 extends over 15 amino acids. The germline V and J ends were trimmed by 3 bases and 4 bases, with 14 bases remaining between them. The CDR3 nucleotides read TGTGCCAGTAGTATCGTGTCGGGAGAGGCAGATACGCAGTATTTT. It codes for CASSIVSGEADTQYF. Full variable domain (missing parts from reference TRBV19 and TRBJ2-3): DGGITQSPKYLFRKEGQNVTLSCEQNLNHDAMYWYRQDPGQGLRLIYYSQIVNDFQKGDIAEGYSVSREKKESFPLTVTSAQKNPTAFYLCASSIVSGEADTQYFGPGTRLTVL.

The chain employs TRBV11-2 and TRBJ2-7; D is possibly TRBD2 (5 bases). CDR1 SGHAT and CDR2 FQNNGV come from the germline V gene. V gave up 4 bases and J gave up 1 base, with 8 bases separating them. This CDR3 region has 13 residues. The CDR3 nucleotides are TGTGCCAGCAGCTCGACGGGATCCTACGAGCAGTACTTC. As protein: CASSSTGSYEQYF.

The table lists this clone with a count of one. The chain has TRBV5-1 and TRBJ2-1, with 8 bases aligning to TRBD2. CDR3 length: 16 residues. The J segment lost 0 bases and the V segment lost 4 bases, leaving 6 bases of the junction unmatched. Germline values: CDR1 SGHRS, CDR2 YFSETQ. The CDR3 DNA reads TGCGCCAGCAGCACCCCGAGCGGGAGCTCCTACAATGAGCAGTTCTTC. Amino acid sequence: CASSTPSGSSYNEQFF.

The chain combines TRBV28 with TRBJ1-1; D remains ambiguous. There are 17 residues in the CDR3. Germline values: CDR1 MDHEN, CDR2 SYDVKM. V was pared by 0 bases and J by 0 bases, with 14 bases between. The CDR3: CASSLWGRAYMNTEAFF. The CDR3 DNA reads TGTGCCAGCAGTTTATGGGGGAGAGCTTACATGAACACTGAAGCTTTCTTT.

The J gene is TRBJ1-4, the V gene TRBV7-9, with D possibly TRBD1 on 6 matching bases. The CDR3 consists of 14 residues. Germline V gene data show CDR1 as SEHNR and CDR2 as FQNEAQ (reference sequence). The V and J ends lost 5 bases and 3 bases respectively, with 10 bases between them. The CDR3 reads CASSPGVANEKLFF. CDR3 sequence (DNA): TGTGCCAGCAGCCCAGGGGTAGCTAATGAAAAACTGTTTTTT.